This paragraph reports one TCR beta chain. Under the authors' procedure: How many nucleated cells were present was estimated from reference gene primer amplification. Data came from immunoSEQ multiplex PCR; TCRdb stores just in-frame clones and leaves some out. The V and J calls and clone size were taken over from that table, and D and trimming were inferred from the DNA. The sample lists about 200,000 clones, about 88% seen once, with roughly 6% in the top ten. The germline gives CDR1 KGHSH, CDR2 LQKENI. V was trimmed by 3 bases and J by 1 base, leaving 18 bases between them. The CDR3 length is 18 residues. This specimen belongs to a study of blood T cell repertoires in COVID-19. Study at large: The origin of the acute and convalescent COVID-19 samples was the United States, Italy and Spain. PBMCs, B-cell-depleted T cells, or T cells were the source of the cDNA or gDNA that made up the material.

This receptor was obtained from a man in his forties with active or convalescent COVID-19. The specimen was peripheral blood. This sequence joins TRBV18 and TRBJ1-4, with a possible D match to TRBD1 (5 bases). CDR3 sequence (DNA): TGTGCCAGCTCACCCCAAGTCTTATGGGGCGTAACTAATGAAAAACTGTTTTTT. It codes for CASSPQVLWGVTNEKLFF. Based on the CDR3 plus reference TRBV18 and TRBJ1-4, the full variable domain is NAGVMQNPRHLVRRRGQEARLRCSPMKGHSHVYWYRQLPEEGLKFMVYLQKENIIDESGMPKERFSAEFPKEGPSILRIQQVVRGDSAAYFCASSPQVLWGVTNEKLFFGSGTQLSVL.